This record looks at one T cell receptor (beta chain) sequence and its context. Its specificity is not known. This record belongs to a study of T cell responses to AZD1222 COVID-19 vaccine. Whole-study findings and limits: Increases in Spike-specific TCR breadth and depth were seen after two AZD1222 doses. Unmutated variant regions are reportedly targeted by nearly half of spike-specific TCRs.

Profiled with immunoSEQ multiplex PCR; TCRdb holds only in-frame clones, not every one. Here the sample spans more than 150,000 clones, approximately 91% being singletons. The CDR3 is 14 residues long. Germline V CDR1 and CDR2: SGDLS, YYNGEE. Trimming took 0 bases from V and 8 from J, leaving 11 bases between them. The chain employs TRBV9 and TRBJ2-2, with D possibly matching TRBD1 (6 bases). Sequencing was performed on peripheral blood, taken on day 0 of AZD1222 vaccination. This TCR was sampled from an adult in good health. Written as DNA, the CDR3 is TGTGCCAGCAGCGTAGATCTGGGGGCAGGGGAGCTGTTTTTT. It yields the protein CASSVDLGAGELFF.